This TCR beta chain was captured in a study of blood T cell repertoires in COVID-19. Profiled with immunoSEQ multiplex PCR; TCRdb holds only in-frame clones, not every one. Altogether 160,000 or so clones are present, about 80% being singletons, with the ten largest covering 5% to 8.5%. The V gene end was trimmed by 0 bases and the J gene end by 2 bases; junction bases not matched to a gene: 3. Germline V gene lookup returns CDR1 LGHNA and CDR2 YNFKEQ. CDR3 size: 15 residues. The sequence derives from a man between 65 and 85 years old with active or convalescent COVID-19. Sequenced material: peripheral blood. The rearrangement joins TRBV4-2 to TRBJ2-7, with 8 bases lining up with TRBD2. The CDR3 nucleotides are TGTGCCAGCAGCCAAGAAGGCGGGAGGACCTACGAGCAGTACTTC. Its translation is CASSQEGGRTYEQYF.